Shown below are 9 T cell receptor beta chains from a single sample sequenced in a study of T cell changes during pregnancy in multiple sclerosis. The table came from immunoSEQ multiplex PCR; TCRdb's copy has only in-frame clones and leaves some out. The table includes more than 55,000 clones, 89% detected once. This sample comprised peripheral blood, obtained after pregnancy. These receptors came from a female donor with multiple sclerosis, enrolled in a pregnancy study.

The chain carries TRBV7-2 and TRBJ1-2, with a possible D match to TRBD1 (5 bases). CDR3 length: 15 residues. The V and J ends lost 5 bases and 7 bases respectively, with 20 bases between them. The germline gives CDR1 SGHTA, CDR2 FQGNSA. CDR3 region: CASSPGRSGGVGYTF. CDR3 nucleotides: TGTGCCAGCAGCCCCGGCCGATCCGGGGGGGTTGGCTACACCTTC.

This clone was found once. The chain is built from TRBV4-1 and TRBJ2-1; D is ambiguous. Trimming took 4 bases from V and 0 from J, leaving 13 bases between them. The CDR3 extends over 16 amino acids. The germline V gene encodes CDR1 MGHRA and CDR2 YSYEKL. For the CDR3, the DNA is TGCGCCAGCAGCCCCATAGCACGCGGCTCCTACAATGAGCAGTTCTTC. It is translated as CASSPIARGSYNEQFF.

CDR3 bases: TGTGCCAGCAGCGTAGGAGGAGCGGGGGGGCCTATGGGAGAGACCCAGTACTTC. Translated, it gives CASSVGGAGGPMGETQYF. The J gene is TRBJ2-5, the V gene TRBV9; TRBD2 matches 10 bases. Trimming took 0 bases from V and 4 from J; bases not matched to a gene: 12. CDR3 length: 18 residues. The germline gives CDR1 SGDLS, CDR2 YYNGEE.

This clone came up once. The gene calls are TRBV9 and TRBJ2-7, with 9 bases aligning to TRBD1. This CDR3 comprises 14 residues. Per germline, CDR1 SGDLS and CDR2 YYNGEE. V was pared by 3 bases and J by 3 bases, with 4 bases of the junction left unmatched. The CDR3 region has the DNA TGTGCCAGCAGCGCTGGACAGGGGAACTACGAGCAGTACTTC. Its protein product is CASSAGQGNYEQYF.

V is TRBV7-9 and J is TRBJ1-4; D perhaps matches TRBD1 (5 bases). The CDR3 length is 17 residues. Germline V gives CDR1 SEHNR, CDR2 FQNEAQ (reference sequence). Deletions cut 5 bases from V and 8 bases from J, with 24 bases between. The CDR3 DNA sequence: TGTGCCAGCAGCGCGAATCAGGGTGTGGATTTCGGCGAAAAACTGTTTTTT. This encodes CASSANQGVDFGEKLFF.

This sequence joins TRBV27 and TRBJ1-3, with TRBD1 as a possible D gene (5 bases). The ends were cut back, 7 bases at V and 4 bases at J, with 14 bases in the middle. The CDR3 has 14 amino acids. Germline V gives CDR1 MNHEY, CDR2 SMNVEV (reference sequence). The CDR3 DNA is TGTGCCAGCAAGGTCGGGGGGGGAGGAAACACCATATATTTT. This gives the protein CASKVGGGGNTIYF.

The rearrangement links TRBV4-2 to TRBJ2-3, with 7 bases lining up with TRBD2. J was trimmed by 5 bases and V by 0 bases; bases with no gene match: 17. The CDR3 totals 19 residues. The germline CDR1 and CDR2 sequences are LGHNA and YNFKEQ. Written as DNA, the CDR3 is TGTGCCAGCAGCCAAGATCCCCTAAGACTAGCCGATGGCCGAGATACGCAGTATTTT. This gives the protein CASSQDPLRLADGRDTQYF.

The chain carries TRBV2 and TRBJ1-1; TRBD1 might be the D (5 bases). Deletions cut 6 bases from V and 1 base from J, with 12 bases between. CDR1 and CDR2 from the germline V gene are SNHLY and FYNNEI. The CDR3 length is 14 residues. Written as DNA, the CDR3 is TGTGCCAGCAGCCTCGGGGGTTCGAACACTGAAGCTTTCTTT. This sequence encodes CASSLGGSNTEAFF.

V usage is TRBV11-1 and J usage is TRBJ2-1; D is perhaps TRBD1 (6 bases). Germline-derived CDR1 and CDR2 are SGHAT and FQDESV (reference sequence). The CDR3 sequence is 16 residues long. V lost 7 bases and J 2 bases, leaving 18 bases between the germline ends. The CDR3 DNA reads TGTGCCAGCAAACTTCTGCAGGGGTCTGCCTACAATGAGCAGTTCTTC. Translating it yields CASKLLQGSAYNEQFF.